This TCR beta chain was recorded in a study of cytomegalovirus exposure and HLA in healthy donors. Whole-study context: A later analysis reported the same platform for the 100 to 150 validation repertoires and the roughly 650 first-cohort repertoires. Overall study findings and caveats: Listed as cytomegalovirus-associated were 150 to 200 TCR beta chains. The study found most TCR sequences rare, yet found some public TCRs in many donors.

The CDR3 covers 15 residues. The ends lost 6 bases at V and 6 bases at J; junction bases unmatched: 9. Germline V gene sequence: CDR1 LNHDA, CDR2 SQIVND (reference sequence). Sequencing was performed with immunoSEQ multiplex PCR; in TCRdb, only in-frame clones are kept and a portion is missing. The repertoire holds about 130,000 clones, with under 90% as singletons. Of note for this clone: What it recognizes is unknown.

The TCR comes from a woman aged 18-29 years in good health and CMV-seronegative. The J gene is TRBJ1-5, the V gene TRBV19; 9 nucleotides agree with TRBD1. Input material: PBMCs. CDR3 loop: CASRLQGAGGQPQHF. The CDR3 DNA follows: TGTGCCAGTAGATTACAGGGGGCCGGGGGTCAGCCCCAGCATTTT.